The 8 T cell receptor beta chains below come from one sample, sequenced in a study of shared clonotypes between healthy human individuals. Clones were sequenced by immunoSEQ multiplex PCR, and TCRdb holds only the in-frame ones, with some missing. The profile covers some 2.1 million clones, with roughly 95% appearing a single time and more than 0.1% taken by the ten largest. Sequencing was carried out using naive CD4+ T cells sorted from blood. Subset denoted: CD45RA+ positively selected. The receptors come from a man aged 18 to 30 in good health.

The chain uses TRBV4-1 and TRBJ2-7, with D unclear. V was trimmed by 3 bases and J by 5 bases, leaving 8 bases between them. Germline values: CDR1 MGHRA, CDR2 YSYEKL. The CDR3 loop spans 12 amino acids. This chain's CDR3 is CASSQSLNEQYF. The CDR3 nucleotides read TGCGCCAGCAGCCAGAGCCTCAACGAGCAGTACTTC.

The gene calls are TRBV25-1 and TRBJ2-5; D perhaps matches TRBD2 (6 bases). Deletions cut 5 bases from V and 4 bases from J, with 14 bases between. The CDR3 runs to 14 residues. Germline V gene data show CDR1 as MGHDK and CDR2 as SYGVNS. The CDR3 protein is CASSLTSSGETQYF. The CDR3 nucleotides are TGTGCCAGCAGTCTGACTAGTTCGGGAGAGACCCAGTACTTC. The entire variable domain, with the rest obtained from reference TRBV25-1 and TRBJ2-5, is as follows: EADIYQTPRYLVIGTGKKITLECSQTMGHDKMYWYQQDPGMELHLIHYSYGVNSTEKGDLSSESTVSRIRTEHFPLTLESARPSHTSQYLCASSLTSSGETQYFGPGTRLLVL.

The chain combines TRBV9 with TRBJ2-3, with D possibly being TRBD2 (5 bases). Germline CDR1 reads SGDLS; CDR2 reads YYNGEE. Trimming cost V 0 bases and J 0 bases, with 11 bases left between them. The CDR3 has 16 residues. CDR3 protein: CASSVGTGISTDTQYF. CDR3 in DNA: TGTGCCAGCAGCGTAGGGACCGGGATAAGCACAGATACGCAGTATTTT. Full variable domain (missing parts from reference TRBV9 and TRBJ2-3): DSGVTQTPKHLITATGQRVTLRCSPRSGDLSVYWYQQSLDQGLQFLIQYYNGEERAKGNILERFSAQQFPDLHSELNLSSLELGDSALYFCASSVGTGISTDTQYFGPGTRLTVL.

The V and J genes are TRBV5-4 and TRBJ2-2; perhaps TRBD1 as D (5 bases). The CDR3 consists of 16 residues. V gave up 9 bases and J gave up 3 bases, with 21 bases separating them. CDR1 SGHNT and CDR2 YYREEE come from the germline V gene (reference sequence). The CDR3: CATSLMRQGDTGELFF. The CDR3 DNA reads as TGTGCCACTTCCCTGATGAGGCAGGGTGACACCGGGGAGCTGTTTTTT.

The rearrangement uses TRBV5-5 and TRBJ1-6; no reliable D call. V was clipped by 1 base and J by 7 bases, with 9 bases between them. Germline CDR1 is SGHKS and CDR2 is YYEKEE (reference sequence). The CDR3 is 14 residues long. CDR3 nucleotide sequence: TGTGCCAGCAGCTTGACCGACGCAAATTCACCCCTCCACTTT. Translating gives CASSLTDANSPLHF.

V gene TRBV9 combines with J gene TRBJ1-6; TRBD1 aligns across 12 bases. The CDR3 totals 15 residues. J lost 7 bases, V lost 3 bases, and 2 bases had no gene match. CDR1 is SGDLS, CDR2 YYNGEE, per germline. In DNA form, the CDR3 reads TGTGCCAGCAGCGCAGGGACAGGGGGCAATTCACCCCTCCACTTT. Its translation is CASSAGTGGNSPLHF.

This clone has a handful of counts. The chain uses TRBV10-1 and TRBJ2-7; D is uncertain. Germline lookup yields CDR1 WNHNN and CDR2 SYGVQD (reference sequence). Trimming removed 4 bases at V and 0 bases at J, with 7 bases between. The CDR3 consists of 13 residues. CDR3 in DNA: TGCGCCAGCAGTGCAAGAGTCTCCTACGAGCAGTACTTC. Its protein is CASSARVSYEQYF.

The rearrangement uses TRBV5-1 and TRBJ2-3, with 7 bases lining up with TRBD1. The germline V gene has CDR1 SGHRS and CDR2 YFSETQ. V was pared by 2 bases and J by 3 bases, with 3 bases of the junction left unmatched. The CDR3 covers 14 residues. The CDR3 region is CASSFQGVTDTQYF. The DNA of the CDR3 is TGCGCCAGCAGCTTTCAGGGGGTAACAGATACGCAGTATTTT. Supplemented by reference TRBV5-1 and TRBJ2-3, the full variable domain reads KAGVTQTPRYLIKTRGQQVTLSCSPISGHRSVSWYQQTPGQGLQFLFEYFSETQRNKGNFPGRFSGRQFSNSRSEMNVSTLELGDSALYLCASSFQGVTDTQYFGPGTRLTVL.